This T cell receptor (beta chain) was recovered during a study of OX40 agonist ivuxolimab in advanced cancers. Study-wide findings and caveats: Clonal expansion by week 6 occurred in CD4+ and CD8+ blood T cells (at 0.1 to 3.0 mg/kg).

The CDR3 consists of 16 residues. J was trimmed by 4 bases and V by 5 bases; bases with no gene match: 10. In germline, CDR1 is SGHVS, CDR2 FNYEAQ. Method: immunoSEQ multiplex PCR; TCRdb's copy keeps in-frame clones and lacks some. The sample consists of some 49,000 clones, less than 90% of them appearing once. In regard to this clone: The antigen is unknown.

The sequence derives from an adult with an advanced solid tumor such as melanoma, head and neck, liver or kidney cancer. The material was CD4+ or CD8+ T cells sorted from blood, obtained in a trial of the OX40 agonist ivuxolimab. V and J are TRBV7-6 and TRBJ1-4; 7 bases align to TRBD1. The CDR3 protein is CASSSLGWDSNEKLFF. Here the CDR3 DNA reads TGTGCCAGCAGCAGCTTGGGGTGGGACAGTAATGAAAAACTGTTTTTT.